Below, one T cell receptor (beta chain) is given with its context. Its antigen is as yet unknown. 60 Vbeta and 13 Jbeta primers were used in PCR. Only in-frame clones appear in the TCRdb table, and some are missing; sequencing was by immunoSEQ multiplex PCR. Of about 99,000 clones in the sample, around 65% were seen once. Between the trimmed V and J ends, which lost 2 bases and 0 bases, there was a span of 13 bases. Germline values: CDR1 ENHRY, CDR2 SYGVKD. This CDR3 comprises 16 residues. This specimen comes from a study of cytomegalovirus exposure and HLA in healthy donors. General study findings and limits: Most observed TCR sequences were rare, whereas some public TCRs were detected in many donors. The study labeled 170 or so TCR beta chains cytomegalovirus-associated. Exclusion applied to some V segments, including TRBV6-2 and TRBV6-3, as they were indistinguishable. TCR beta chains associated with HLA were, in a later analysis, more clonally expanded than equally common others.

The receptor comes from a woman in her forties or fifties in good health and CMV-seronegative. Sequencing used PBMCs. The chain joins TRBV10-3 to TRBJ2-5; D call uncertain. The CDR3 spells CAISEVIRGYQETQYF. The CDR3 DNA reads as TGTGCCATCAGTGAGGTTATAAGAGGTTACCAAGAGACCCAGTACTTC.